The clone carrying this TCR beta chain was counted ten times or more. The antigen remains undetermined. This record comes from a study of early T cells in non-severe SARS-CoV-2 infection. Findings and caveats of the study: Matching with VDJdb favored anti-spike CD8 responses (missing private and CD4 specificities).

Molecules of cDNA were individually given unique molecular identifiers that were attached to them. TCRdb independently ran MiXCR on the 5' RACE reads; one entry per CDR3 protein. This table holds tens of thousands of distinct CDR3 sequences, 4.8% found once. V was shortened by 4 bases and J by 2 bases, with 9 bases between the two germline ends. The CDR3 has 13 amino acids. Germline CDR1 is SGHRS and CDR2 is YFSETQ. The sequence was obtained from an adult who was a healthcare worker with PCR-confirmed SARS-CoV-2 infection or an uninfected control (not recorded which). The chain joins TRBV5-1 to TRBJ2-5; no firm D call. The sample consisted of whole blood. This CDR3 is CASSLLAQETQYF. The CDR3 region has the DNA TGCGCCAGCAGCCTTCTGGCTCAAGAGACCCAGTACTTC.